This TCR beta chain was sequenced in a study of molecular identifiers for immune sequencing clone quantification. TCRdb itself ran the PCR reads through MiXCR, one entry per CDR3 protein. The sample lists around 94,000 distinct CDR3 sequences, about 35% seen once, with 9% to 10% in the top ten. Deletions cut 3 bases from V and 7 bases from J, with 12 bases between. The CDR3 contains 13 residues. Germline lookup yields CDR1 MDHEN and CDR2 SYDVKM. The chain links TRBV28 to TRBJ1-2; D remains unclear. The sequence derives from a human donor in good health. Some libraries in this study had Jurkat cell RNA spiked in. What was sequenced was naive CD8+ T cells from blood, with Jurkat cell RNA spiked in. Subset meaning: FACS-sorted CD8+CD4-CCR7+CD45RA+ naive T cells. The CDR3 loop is CASSFFSDVGYTF. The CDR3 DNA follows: TGTGCCAGCAGTTTCTTCTCCGACGTTGGCTACACCTTC.